This T cell receptor (beta chain) derives from a study of blood T cell repertoires in COVID-19. The germline gives CDR1 SGHDT, CDR2 YYEEEE. Trimming took 4 bases from V and 2 from J, leaving 13 bases between them. The CDR3 contains 14 residues. Using immunoSEQ multiplex PCR, the repertoire was profiled, and TCRdb retains in-frame clones only, with some absent. Among about 69,000 clones listed, roughly 79% were seen once. Sequencing input: peripheral blood. The V and J genes are TRBV5-6 and TRBJ2-7; D might be TRBD2 (6 bases). The clonotype was recovered from a human donor in a cohort sampled during active COVID-19. CDR3 sequence (DNA): TGTGCCAGCAGCCCCGGCGGGGTGGCCTACGAGCAGTACTTC. Residues: CASSPGGVAYEQYF.